The 17 T cell receptor beta chains below were found in one sample sequenced in a study of blood T cell repertoires in COVID-19. Assay: immunoSEQ multiplex PCR; the TCRdb copy retains only in-frame clones and omits some. There are about 250,000 clones in the sample; 89% occur only once, and approximately 5% lies in the top ten. Input material: peripheral blood. The source of these receptors is a woman aged 40 to 55 who had recovered from COVID-19.

The chain joins TRBV5-4 to TRBJ1-2; D is undetermined. V was clipped by 0 bases and J by 2 bases, with 5 bases between them. The CDR3 runs 13 residues. Germline assignment: CDR1 SGHNT and CDR2 YYREEE (reference sequence). The CDR3 nucleotides are TGTGCCAGCAGCTTGGCACAAAACTATGGCTACACCTTC. Translation gives CASSLAQNYGYTF. Full variable domain (remainder filled in from reference TRBV5-4 and TRBJ1-2): ETGVTQSPTHLIKTRGQQVTLRCSSQSGHNTVSWYQQALGQGPQFIFQYYREEENGRGNFPPRFSGLQFPNYSSELNVNALELDDSALYLCASSLAQNYGYTFGSGTRLTVV.

The chain has TRBV7-2 and TRBJ2-6, with TRBD1 as a possible D gene (5 bases). CDR3 size: 15 residues. V was cut by 5 bases and J by 4 bases, with 12 bases left in between. CDR1 is SGHTA and CDR2 is FQGNSA in the germline V gene. The DNA for the CDR3 is TGTGCCAGCAGCAGAGCAGGGCCCGGGGCCAACGTCCTGACTTTC. Amino acid sequence: CASSRAGPGANVLTF.

In DNA, the CDR3 is TGTGCCAGCAGCCCAGGTCAGCCCCAGCATTTT. Translating it yields CASSPGQPQHF. The chain joins TRBV28 to TRBJ1-5, with unresolved D. The CDR3 contains 11 residues. With 6 bases removed from V and 6 bases from J, the gap between germline ends came to 6 bases. CDR1 is MDHEN, CDR2 SYDVKM, per germline.

This clone has only one observation. The chain links TRBV3-1 (or the pseudogene TRBV3-2) to TRBJ2-3, with 7 nucleotides matching TRBD1. Germline loops: CDR1 LGHDT, CDR2 YNNKEL (reference sequence). CDR3 length: 15 amino acids. The junction had 5 bases not matched to a gene; V was cut back by 3 bases and J by 2 bases. In DNA, the CDR3 is TGTGCCAGCAGCCAGAGGGACAGAATCACAGATACGCAGTATTTT. It is translated as CASSQRDRITDTQYF.

The chain combines TRBV28 with TRBJ1-4; 11 bases fit TRBD1. Losses at the gene ends were 6 bases for V and 7 bases for J; bases not matched to a gene: 7. The CDR3 covers 15 residues. Germline V gene sequence: CDR1 MDHEN, CDR2 SYDVKM. The CDR3 is CASRRTGGAFEKLFF. CDR3 bases: TGTGCCAGCAGAAGGACAGGGGGCGCGTTTGAAAAACTGTTTTTT.

The chain couples TRBV5-1 to TRBJ1-2; D remains ambiguous. This CDR3 has 13 residues. Germline CDR1 and CDR2: SGHRS and YFSETQ. Trimming took 1 base from V and 1 from J, leaving 5 bases between them. This CDR3 reads CASSLFYNYGYTF. The DNA of the CDR3 is TGCGCCAGCAGCTTGTTCTATAACTATGGCTACACCTTC.

The chain recombines TRBV11-2 with TRBJ1-5; TRBD1 matches at 7 bases. This CDR3 region has 14 residues. V was clipped by 5 bases and J by 6 bases; unmatched bases: 7. CDR1 SGHAT and CDR2 FQNNGV come from the germline V gene. The CDR3 loop reads CASSPGGSTQPQHF. The CDR3 DNA is TGTGCCAGCAGCCCAGGGGGGTCCACTCAGCCCCAGCATTTT.

The J gene is TRBJ2-5, the V gene TRBV5-6; 13 nucleotides line up with TRBD2. CDR3 length: 17 amino acids. V gave up 0 bases and J gave up 5 bases; unmatched junction bases: 7. CDR1 is SGHDT and CDR2 is YYEEEE in the germline V gene. The CDR3 DNA follows: TGTGCCAGCAGCTTGGAAACTAGCGGGGGGGCATGGGAGACCCAGTACTTC. This sequence encodes CASSLETSGGAWETQYF.

This chain uses TRBV7-9 with TRBJ1-2, with a weak D call TRBD1 (6 bases). Germline CDR1 and CDR2: SEHNR and FQNEAQ (reference sequence). The CDR3 has 13 amino acids. V lost 8 bases, J lost 4 bases, and 14 bases lay in between. The CDR3 reads CASYGPGVYGYTF. The CDR3 DNA is TGTGCCAGCTATGGGCCAGGGGTCTATGGCTACACCTTC.

This clone has only a few counts. The gene calls are TRBV9 and TRBJ2-7; perhaps TRBD1 as D (5 bases). CDR3 length equals 12 residues. Trimming took off 4 bases at V and 4 bases at J, with 9 bases between the two ends. Germline V lookup: CDR1 SGDLS, CDR2 YYNGEE. CDR3 DNA sequence: TGTGCCAGCAGCCCATCAGGGTACGAGCAGTACTTC. This encodes CASSPSGYEQYF. Combining the CDR3 with reference TRBV9 and TRBJ2-7 gives the whole variable domain DSGVTQTPKHLITATGQRVTLRCSPRSGDLSVYWYQQSLDQGLQFLIQYYNGEERAKGNILERFSAQQFPDLHSELNLSSLELGDSALYFCASSPSGYEQYFGPGTRLTVT.

This sequence joins TRBV19 and TRBJ1-4; D might be TRBD1 (5 bases). CDR1 is LNHDA, CDR2 SQIVND, per germline (reference sequence). With 8 bases removed from V and 7 bases from J, the gap between germline ends came to 20 bases. This CDR3 is 15 amino acids long. CDR3 nucleotide sequence: TGTGCCAGTCATGGGACCCGGGGGGTATTTGAAAAACTGTTTTTT. This encodes CASHGTRGVFEKLFF.

The rearrangement links TRBV9 to TRBJ2-1, with D perhaps matching TRBD2 (5 bases). The germline V gene encodes CDR1 SGDLS and CDR2 YYNGEE. The CDR3 loop spans 12 amino acids. Trimming removed 3 bases at V and 7 bases at J, with 8 bases between. As DNA, the CDR3 is TGTGCCAGCAGCGGAAGCGGTAATGAGCAGTTCTTC. Encoded protein: CASSGSGNEQFF.

The CDR3 sequence is CASRMQGVYGYTF. The CDR3 coding sequence is TGTGCCAGCAGGATGCAGGGCGTCTATGGCTACACCTTC. The chain is built from TRBV28 and TRBJ1-2; tentatively, D is TRBD1 (5 bases). The V gene lost 6 bases and the J gene lost 4 bases, with 12 bases spanning the gap. The CDR3 has 13 amino acids. Germline V gene sequence: CDR1 MDHEN, CDR2 SYDVKM.

The V gene is TRBV18, the J gene TRBJ2-7, with D maybe TRBD1 (7 bases). CDR3 size: 14 residues. Germline V CDR1 and CDR2: KGHSH, LQKENI. V lost 1 base to trimming and J lost 5 bases, with 12 bases between them. In DNA, the CDR3 is TGTGCCAGCTCACCACTTCAGGGGGGCCACGAGCAGTACTTC. This translates into CASSPLQGGHEQYF.

This sequence joins TRBV30 and TRBJ2-7, with a weak D call TRBD1 (6 bases). In germline, CDR1 is GTSNPN, CDR2 SVGIG (reference sequence). The CDR3 spans 14 residues. V was cut by 6 bases and J by 2 bases, with 17 bases left in between. CDR3 in DNA: TGTGCCTGCTCCATCCCAGGGGCCCCCTACGAGCAGTACTTC. Translation: CACSIPGAPYEQYF.

The chain combines TRBV6-2 or TRBV6-3 with TRBJ1-2; TRBD1 might be the D (5 bases). Germline V gene sequence: CDR1 MNHEY, CDR2 SVGEGT. The CDR3 runs to 11 residues. Trimming stripped 2 bases from V and 9 bases from J, with 7 bases between. The CDR3 nucleotides read TGTGCCAGCAGTTACGCAGGGAGCTACACCTTC. Translated: CASSYAGSYTF.

V is TRBV2 and J is TRBJ2-7; D not resolved. V shed 7 bases and J shed 0 bases, with 7 bases lying between them. There are 12 residues in the CDR3. CDR1 is SNHLY and CDR2 is FYNNEI in the germline V gene. CDR3 DNA: TGTGCCAGCACTGACAACTCCTACGAGCAGTACTTC. Translated: CASTDNSYEQYF.